The following is a T cell receptor beta chain sequence with its context. Antigen: not known. This specimen belongs to a study of cytomegalovirus exposure and HLA in healthy donors. Regarding the study as a whole: Excluded: some indistinguishable V segments such as TRBV6-2 and TRBV6-3. The study recorded about 150 TCR beta chains that were cytomegalovirus-associated. Within a later analysis, the majority of CMV-associated TCR beta chains appeared HLA-restricted. When a later analysis was performed, an Asian-associated ancestry cluster reportedly had fewer N-insertions than the 666-donor mean.

13 Jbeta primers and 60 Vbeta primers were used for the PCR. Here immunoSEQ multiplex PCR was the method, and the copy in TCRdb shows in-frame clones only, minus some. The top ten hold around 3.1% of the sample, which has approximately 81,000 clones, 70% to 85% seen once. CDR1 and CDR2 (germline): MNHEY, SMNVEV (reference sequence). Between the trimmed V and J ends, which lost 0 bases and 2 bases, there was a span of 7 bases. The CDR3 loop spans 14 amino acids. The sequence came from a man in his forties or fifties in good health and CMV-seropositive. Sequencing used PBMCs. This rearrangement joins TRBV27 to TRBJ1-1; D gene unclear. The CDR3 sequence is CASSLSRANTEAFF. In nucleotides, the CDR3 is TGTGCCAGCAGTTTATCGAGAGCCAACACTGAAGCTTTCTTT.